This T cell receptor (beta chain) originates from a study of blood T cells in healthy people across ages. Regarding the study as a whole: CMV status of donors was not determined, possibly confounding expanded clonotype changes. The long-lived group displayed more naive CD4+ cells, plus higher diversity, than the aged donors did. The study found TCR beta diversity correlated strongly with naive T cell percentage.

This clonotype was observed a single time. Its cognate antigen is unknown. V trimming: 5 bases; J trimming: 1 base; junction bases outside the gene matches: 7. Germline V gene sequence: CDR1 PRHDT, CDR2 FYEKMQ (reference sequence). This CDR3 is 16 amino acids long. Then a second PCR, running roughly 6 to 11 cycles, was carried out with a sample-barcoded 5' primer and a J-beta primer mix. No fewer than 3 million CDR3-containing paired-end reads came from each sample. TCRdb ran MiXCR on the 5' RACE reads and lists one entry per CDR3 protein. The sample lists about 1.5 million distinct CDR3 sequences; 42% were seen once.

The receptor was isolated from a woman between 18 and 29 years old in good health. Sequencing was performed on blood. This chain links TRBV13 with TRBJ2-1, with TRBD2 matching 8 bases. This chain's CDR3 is CASSTKREWSYNEQFF. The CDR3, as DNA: TGTGCCAGCAGCACCAAGCGGGAGTGGTCCTACAATGAGCAGTTCTTC.